This record looks at one T cell receptor beta chain sequence and its context. The data stem from a study of blood T cell repertoires in COVID-19. In the study overall: Material from acute and convalescent COVID-19 was sourced from the United States, Italy and Spain. T cells, B-cell-depleted T cells, or PBMCs supplied cDNA or gDNA.

During the 2 weeks before they entered the study, exposed participants had met someone with a PCR-confirmed or clinician-diagnosed COVID-19 case. V was pared by 0 bases and J by 6 bases, with 10 bases between. CDR3 size: 14 residues. Germline CDR1 reads SGDLS; CDR2 reads YYNGEE. In the study's own analysis: For nucleated cells, counts were estimated from reference gene primer amplification. Measured with immunoSEQ multiplex PCR; TCRdb has only the in-frame clones, and not every one. The DNA was the basis for D and trimming; V, J and clone size are from that table. The table shows 200,000 to 250,000 clones, with 90% occurring only once.

The V gene is TRBV9, the J gene TRBJ1-3, with D tentatively TRBD1 (6 bases). Sequencing was performed on PBMCs or T cells enriched from blood (not recorded which). The receptor's source is a young man who had been exposed to COVID-19. The CDR3 region is CASSVEGVTNTIYF. CDR3 bases: TGTGCCAGCAGCGTAGAGGGGGTAACAAACACCATATATTTT.